Listed below are T cell receptor beta chains from one sample, sequenced in a study of T cell responses to AZD1222 COVID-19 vaccine. The assay was immunoSEQ multiplex PCR, and TCRdb's table has in-frame clones only and misses some. The table shows about 46,000 clones, with around nine tenths occurring only once. The sequencing here drew on peripheral blood, taken 28 days after the second AZD1222 dose. Receptors originate from an adult who received the AZD1222 COVID-19 vaccine. The CDR3 runs from the conserved cysteine through the conserved F or W. The order of the fields is V gene, CDR3 protein.

v_call: TRBV7-9
cdr3_aa: CASKKVGGNTIYF

v_call: TRBV6-2/TRBV6-3
cdr3_aa: CASSYDSGGTNSYEQYF

v_call: TRBV2
cdr3_aa: CASQGTGRSYEQYF

v_call: TRBV28
cdr3_aa: CASSLGRESYEQYF

v_call: TRBV28
cdr3_aa: CASSRFGKDTEAFF

v_call: TRBV4-1
cdr3_aa: CASSQEEASGRLQRTQYF

v_call: TRBV3-1/TRBV3-2
cdr3_aa: CASSQVPGFSYEQYF

v_call: TRBV29-1
cdr3_aa: CSVRRGGPEAFF

v_call: TRBV28
cdr3_aa: CASSRTGTGGWETQYF

v_call: TRBV11-2
cdr3_aa: CASSLEGHRGSYEQYF

v_call: TRBV5-1
cdr3_aa: CASSLGPSSGANVLTF

v_call: TRBV2
cdr3_aa: CASSSSLYSYEQYF

v_call: TRBV28
cdr3_aa: CASRGGQWVYGYTF

v_call: TRBV6-2/TRBV6-3
cdr3_aa: CASSYSTGQPQHF

v_call: TRBV4-1
cdr3_aa: CASSHPGLSLPNTGELFF

v_call: TRBV7-9
cdr3_aa: CASRDRQGSLGNTIYF

v_call: TRBV7-2
cdr3_aa: CASSLIWENEQFF

v_call: TRBV5-6
cdr3_aa: CASSLGELTYNEQFF

v_call: TRBV9
cdr3_aa: CASSQTTGNEQYF

v_call: TRBV27
cdr3_aa: CASSLTWGTGGGYTF

v_call: TRBV19
cdr3_aa: CASRGRRDSLGRDNEQFF

v_call: TRBV5-1
cdr3_aa: CASSLEPSGMNEQFF

v_call: TRBV12-3/TRBV12-4
cdr3_aa: CASSLGYGYTF

v_call: TRBV4-1
cdr3_aa: CASSFETGMTTEAFF

v_call: TRBV24-1
cdr3_aa: CATSDLHANAYNEQFF

v_call: TRBV5-4
cdr3_aa: CASSLRLAGDTGELFF

v_call: TRBV24-1
cdr3_aa: CATSDPGTSNTGELFF

v_call: TRBV5-4
cdr3_aa: CASSSGLAEYYEQYF

v_call: TRBV3-1/TRBV3-2
cdr3_aa: CASSRLVGGRGTGELFF

v_call: TRBV5-1
cdr3_aa: CASSYGVLGNTGELFF

v_call: TRBV4-1
cdr3_aa: CASSPWKGYEQYF

v_call: TRBV2
cdr3_aa: CASSSGRDYGYTF

v_call: TRBV25-1
cdr3_aa: CASSATGGPIDEQCF

v_call: TRBV5-1
cdr3_aa: CASSLVENWAGELFF

v_call: TRBV14
cdr3_aa: CASSQDIAENPYEQYF

v_call: TRBV6-5
cdr3_aa: CASRLGGQISYEQYF

v_call: TRBV19
cdr3_aa: CASRDTGGARNTIYF

v_call: TRBV27
cdr3_aa: CASSPVVGYGYTF

v_call: TRBV6-5
cdr3_aa: CASSRAASGGYEQYF

v_call: TRBV10-2
cdr3_aa: CATRDILGPQHF

v_call: TRBV4-1
cdr3_aa: CASRGVGVVNEQFF

v_call: TRBV19
cdr3_aa: CASSIAGLAEETQYF

v_call: TRBV7-2
cdr3_aa: CASSPKTRDRGSETQYF

v_call: TRBV11-2
cdr3_aa: CASSPIRGPDYNEQFF

v_call: TRBV20-1
cdr3_aa: CSASWGQNNQPQHF